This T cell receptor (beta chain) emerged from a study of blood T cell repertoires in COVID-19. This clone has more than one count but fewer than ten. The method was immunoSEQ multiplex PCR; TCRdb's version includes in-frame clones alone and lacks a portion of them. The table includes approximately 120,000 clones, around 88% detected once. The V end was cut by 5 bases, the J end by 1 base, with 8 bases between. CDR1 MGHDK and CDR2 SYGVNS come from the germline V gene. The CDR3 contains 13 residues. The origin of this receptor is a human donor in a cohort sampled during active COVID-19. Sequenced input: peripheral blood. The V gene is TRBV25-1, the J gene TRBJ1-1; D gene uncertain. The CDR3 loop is CASSFTENTEAFF. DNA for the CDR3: TGTGCCAGCAGTTTCACAGAGAACACTGAAGCTTTCTTT. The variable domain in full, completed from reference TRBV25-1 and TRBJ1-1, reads EADIYQTPRYLVIGTGKKITLECSQTMGHDKMYWYQQDPGMELHLIHYSYGVNSTEKGDLSSESTVSRIRTEHFPLTLESARPSHTSQYLCASSFTENTEAFFGQGTRLTVV.